The T cell receptor (beta chain) described here comes from a study of blood T cell repertoires in COVID-19. The overall study: Acute-phase and convalescent COVID-19 samples originated in the United States, Italy and Spain. PBMCs, B-cell-depleted T cells, or T cells were the source of the cDNA or gDNA that made up the material.

Sequencing was performed with immunoSEQ multiplex PCR; in TCRdb, only in-frame clones are kept and a portion is missing. The sample records under 40,000 clones, around four fifths being singletons. The origin of this receptor is a man between 50 and 59 years old with active or convalescent COVID-19. Sequenced: peripheral blood.

CDR3: CASSERGGSATGNTIYF. The CDR3 nucleotides are TGTGCCAGCAGTGAAAGGGGGGGTTCCGCTACTGGAAACACCATATATTTT. The chain is built from TRBV6-1 and TRBJ1-3; the D gene is possibly TRBD1 (6 bases). Germline V gene lookup returns CDR1 MNHNS and CDR2 SASEGT. Trimming took 2 bases from V and 2 from J, leaving 16 bases between them. This CDR3 is 17 amino acids long.